Below are 19 T cell receptor beta chains sequenced from a single sample in a study of cytomegalovirus exposure and HLA in healthy donors. Using immunoSEQ multiplex PCR, the repertoire was profiled, and TCRdb retains in-frame clones only, with some absent. Altogether over 200,000 clones are present, about nine tenths being singletons, with the ten largest covering 1.5% to 2.5%. The sequencing sample was made of PBMCs. These receptors were taken from a woman aged 18 to 35 in good health and CMV-seropositive.

The chain carries TRBV18 and TRBJ1-5; possible D gene TRBD1, 5 bases. The V and J ends lost 4 bases and 3 bases respectively, with 13 bases between them. Germline CDR1 reads KGHSH; CDR2 reads LQKENI. There are 15 residues in the CDR3. The CDR3 region has the DNA TGTGCCAGCTCACTACAGGACGGGTACAATCAGCCCCAGCATTTT. Translated: CASSLQDGYNQPQHF.

The rearrangement uses TRBV25-1 and TRBJ1-1; D possibly corresponds to TRBD1 (6 bases). This CDR3 is 15 amino acids long. From germline, CDR1 is MGHDK and CDR2 SYGVNS. CDR3 in amino acids: CASEGWGRGGTEAFF. CDR3 nucleotides: TGTGCGTCGGAGGGGTGGGGGCGCGGGGGCACTGAAGCTTTCTTT.

The V and J genes are TRBV9 and TRBJ2-1, with 14 bases lining up with TRBD2. This CDR3 has 19 residues. J lost 4 bases, V lost 0 bases, and 9 bases had no gene match. Germline-derived CDR1 and CDR2 are SGDLS and YYNGEE. This CDR3 reads CASSVGWGTSGGRYNEQFF. The CDR3 DNA reads TGTGCCAGCAGCGTAGGGTGGGGGACTAGCGGGGGCCGTTACAATGAGCAGTTCTTC. The whole variable domain, remainder taken from reference TRBV9 and TRBJ2-1, is DSGVTQTPKHLITATGQRVTLRCSPRSGDLSVYWYQQSLDQGLQFLIQYYNGEERAKGNILERFSAQQFPDLHSELNLSSLELGDSALYFCASSVGWGTSGGRYNEQFFGPGTRLTVL.

This chain connects TRBV19 to TRBJ1-4, with 7 bases matching TRBD1. Germline values: CDR1 LNHDA, CDR2 SQIVND (reference sequence). J was trimmed by 6 bases and V by 11 bases; bases with no gene match: 12. This CDR3 has 14 residues. The CDR3 is CAARDSGRDEKLFF. The CDR3 coding sequence is TGTGCCGCTCGGGACAGCGGAAGGGATGAAAAACTGTTTTTT.

The chain has TRBV5-1 and TRBJ2-1, with 12 positions matching TRBD1. The CDR3 runs 15 residues. J lost 5 bases, V lost 6 bases, and 6 bases had no gene match. Germline V gene sequence: CDR1 SGHRS, CDR2 YFSETQ. CDR3 DNA sequence: TGCGCCAGCACCCAGGGACAGGGGGCACACAATGAGCAGTTCTTC. This encodes CASTQGQGAHNEQFF. Filled out from reference TRBV5-1 and TRBJ2-1, the complete variable domain reads KAGVTQTPRYLIKTRGQQVTLSCSPISGHRSVSWYQQTPGQGLQFLFEYFSETQRNKGNFPGRFSGRQFSNSRSEMNVSTLELGDSALYLCASTQGQGAHNEQFFGPGTRLTVL.

The V gene is TRBV27, the J gene TRBJ2-2; D not resolved. This CDR3 comprises 13 residues. The germline CDR1 and CDR2 sequences are MNHEY and SMNVEV (reference sequence). Trimming left V 8 bases short and J 1 base short, with 8 bases between. The CDR3 region has the DNA TGTGCCAGCCTTAGACAGAACACCGGGGAGCTGTTTTTT. It yields the protein CASLRQNTGELFF.

About this clone: No DNA is shown, since the ends of the CDR3 on it are uncertain; the CDR3 is the one TCRdb lists. The chain uses TRBV15 and TRBJ2-1; TRBD2 is the table's D call, not checked against the DNA. The germline gives CDR1 LNHNV, CDR2 YYDKDF (reference sequence). The CDR3 sequence runs 15 residues, both termini included. The CDR3: CATSENSVGGGSKFF.

V usage is TRBV10-2 and J usage is TRBJ1-1, with D maybe TRBD1 (5 bases). V dropped 6 bases and J dropped 0 bases, with 8 bases sitting between them. Germline CDR1 reads WSHSY; CDR2 reads SAAADI. The length of the CDR3 is 13 residues. Here the CDR3 reads CASRTAMNTEAFF. The CDR3 bases are TGCGCCAGCAGGACAGCCATGAACACTGAAGCTTTCTTT.

This chain connects TRBV9 to TRBJ2-1; 14 bases line up with TRBD2. The germline gives CDR1 SGDLS, CDR2 YYNGEE. The CDR3 totals 16 residues. V lost 4 bases, J lost 6 bases, and 6 bases stayed unmatched. Here the CDR3 reads CASSPYGLAGGNEQFF. The CDR3 DNA is TGTGCCAGCAGCCCCTATGGACTAGCGGGAGGCAATGAGCAGTTCTTC.

The chain couples TRBV10-2 to TRBJ2-7; D is perhaps TRBD2 (6 bases). Germline CDR1 and CDR2: WSHSY and SAAADI. V gave up 2 bases and J gave up 6 bases, with 17 bases separating them. This CDR3 has 15 amino acids. Written as DNA, the CDR3 is TGCGCCAGCAGTGAGCCGGCAGCCGGGACTTCCGAGCAGTACTTC. This sequence encodes CASSEPAAGTSEQYF.

The genes are TRBV28 and TRBJ1-2; the match to TRBD1 covers 7 bases. J gave up 4 bases and V 6 bases, and 8 bases lay outside the gene matches. This CDR3 has 14 amino acids. Germline CDR1 reads MDHEN; CDR2 reads SYDVKM. The CDR3 DNA sequence: TGTGCCAGCAGAAGAAACAGGGGAGGCTATGGCTACACCTTC. Translated, it gives CASRRNRGGYGYTF.

The genes are TRBV11-2 and TRBJ1-2; possibly TRBD1 for D (5 bases). V was shortened by 5 bases and J by 8 bases, with 21 bases between the two germline ends. This CDR3 contains 15 residues. Germline V CDR1 and CDR2: SGHAT, FQNNGV. The CDR3 region has the DNA TGTGCCAGCAGCCCCCCGTTGAGACAGAGTCTGGGCTACACCTTC. This codes for CASSPPLRQSLGYTF.

The gene calls are TRBV10-3 and TRBJ1-1, with TRBD1 matching 10 bases. CDR3 length: 17 residues. Trimming took 0 bases from V and 4 from J; bases not matched to a gene: 8. Germline V CDR1 and CDR2: ENHRY, SYGVKD. The CDR3 region has the DNA TGTGCCATCAGTGAGTCCAGTATAAGGACAGGGGGCACTGAAGCTTTCTTT. This codes for CAISESSIRTGGTEAFF.

This chain connects TRBV7-9 to TRBJ1-5; D is possibly TRBD1 (5 bases). The ends were cut back, 2 bases at V and 0 bases at J, with 11 bases in the middle. Germline loops: CDR1 SEHNR, CDR2 FQNEAQ (reference sequence). CDR3 length equals 16 residues. The CDR3 sequence is CASSLYWGDSNQPQHF. Written as DNA, the CDR3 is TGTGCCAGCAGCTTATATTGGGGGGATAGCAATCAGCCCCAGCATTTT.

This clone appeared once. J is TRBJ2-7 and V is TRBV29-1; 9 bases agree with TRBD2. The CDR3 runs 15 residues. Germline V gene sequence: CDR1 SQVTM, CDR2 ANQGSEA. J gave up 2 bases and V 3 bases, and 8 bases lay outside the gene matches. The chain's CDR3 is CSVETPGLAAYEQYF. The CDR3, as DNA: TGCAGCGTTGAGACCCCGGGACTAGCAGCCTACGAGCAGTACTTC.

The chain couples TRBV19 to TRBJ2-7; 10 bases match TRBD1. The V gene's germline CDR1 is LNHDA and CDR2 SQIVND (reference sequence). The length of the CDR3 is 14 residues. V lost 5 bases, J lost 7 bases, and 8 bases stayed unmatched. CDR3 coding DNA: TGTGCCAGTAGTTTTCGACAGGGGGCAAGGGAGCAGTACTTC. Protein sequence: CASSFRQGAREQYF.

The V gene is TRBV19, the J gene TRBJ1-1; 8 bases agree with TRBD1. In germline, CDR1 is LNHDA, CDR2 SQIVND (reference sequence). V lost 6 bases to trimming and J lost 8 bases; unmatched junction nucleotides: 5. This CDR3 region has 12 residues. CDR3 in amino acids: CASRTGVYEAFF. The DNA of the CDR3 is TGTGCCAGTAGGACAGGGGTATACGAAGCTTTCTTT.

V gene TRBV5-1 combines with J gene TRBJ2-5; 9 bases fit TRBD2. Germline values: CDR1 SGHRS, CDR2 YFSETQ. Trimming at V came to 4 bases and at J to 2 bases, leaving 12 bases not matched to a gene. The CDR3 has 17 amino acids. The DNA of the CDR3 is TGCGCCAGCAGCCAGTTCGCGGGAGGGCCCGGTCAAGAGACCCAGTACTTC. It encodes CASSQFAGGPGQETQYF.

V gene TRBV6-1 combines with J gene TRBJ2-7; D possibly corresponds to TRBD2 (6 bases). Germline loops: CDR1 MNHNS, CDR2 SASEGT. CDR3 length: 12 amino acids. Between the trimmed V and J ends, which lost 7 bases and 7 bases, there was a span of 14 bases. The CDR3 coding sequence is TGTGCCAGCACCCCGGGAGTCCTTGAGCAGTACTTC. This translates into CASTPGVLEQYF.